The sequence of this TCR beta chain was determined in a study of blood T cell repertoires in COVID-19. About the research overall: COVID-19 samples from acute and convalescent phases originated in the United States, Italy and Spain. The cDNA or gDNA used as material had been derived from T cells, B-cell-depleted T cells, or PBMCs.

The CDR3 runs 16 residues. Original handling: Amplifying reference gene primers gave estimates of nucleated cell counts. This table comes from immunoSEQ multiplex PCR, and its TCRdb copy is limited to in-frame clones, with some not included. D and trimming come from the DNA, and the V and J calls and clone size come from that table. The table records over 90,000 clones, about 86% of them present only once. The sequencing input was peripheral blood. This clonotype was obtained from a human donor in a cohort sampled during active COVID-19. The chain is built from TRBV21-1 and TRBJ2-2; no DNA check was done on the table's D call, TRBD1. TRBV21-1 is a known pseudogene. The CDR3 region is CASREGTGVYTGELFF. The CDR3 DNA reads TGTGCCAGCAGAGAGGGGACAGGGGTTTACACCGGGGAGCTGTTTTTT.